The 2 T cell receptor beta chains presented below share a single source sample, sequenced in a study of post-analysis software for immune sequencing data (dated by TCRdb to the mid-2010s). What the research found in general, with its limitations: Significantly higher frequencies in patients than in controls were found for roughly 5 TRBV segments, including TRBV5-6, TRBV5-1 and TRBV20-1.

Antigens for these TCRs are unknown. Library preparation employed PCR. The listed sequencing device is Illumina HiSeq 2500. Unique molecular identifiers were incorporated into TCR beta cDNA libraries to reduce PCR and sequencing biases. TCRdb redid the processing of the public reads, applying fastp at Q25 and MiXCR, and retained in-frame beta chains. Identical CDR3 protein sequences are pooled into one entry, listed with their most common genes and DNA. This sample lists about 620,000 distinct CDR3 sequences; roughly 46% were detected once. Of the sample, around 1.7% is held by the ten largest clones. Sequenced sample: blood. The receptors were gathered from a girl between 5 and 17 years old with multiple sclerosis.

The rearrangement uses TRBV12-3 or TRBV12-4 and TRBJ2-7, with TRBD2 matching over 7 bases. Trimming at V came to 4 bases and at J to 5 bases, leaving 5 bases not matched to a gene. CDR3 length: 13 residues. This CDR3 is CASSWGTNHEQYF. The CDR3 coding sequence is TGTGCCAGCAGTTGGGGGACTAACCACGAGCAGTACTTC.

The rearrangement uses TRBV5-1 and TRBJ2-3; TRBD2 matches 9 bases. V trimming: 0 bases; J trimming: 4 bases; junction bases outside the gene matches: 12. Germline V gene data show CDR1 as SGHRS and CDR2 as YFSETQ. The CDR3 contains 18 residues. DNA of the CDR3: TGCGCCAGCAGCTTGGAAGCTTATAGCGGGAGAGCCGCAGATACGCAGTATTTT. Protein: CASSLEAYSGRAADTQYF.